This T cell receptor beta chain stems from a study of blood T cell repertoires in COVID-19. In the study overall: There were acute and convalescent COVID-19 samples, and they came from the United States, Italy and Spain. From T cells, B-cell-depleted T cells, or PBMCs came the material, which was cDNA or gDNA.

Original processing notes: It was from reference gene primer amplification that nucleated cell counts were estimated. The table came from immunoSEQ multiplex PCR; TCRdb's copy has only in-frame clones and leaves some out. The DNA was the basis for D and trimming; V, J and clone size are from that table. Altogether 150,000 or so clones are present, roughly nine tenths being singletons, with the ten largest covering 0.5% to 0.6%. This TCR derives from a man aged 50 to 59 with acute or convalescent COVID-19. Sequencing used peripheral blood.

The CDR3 loop is CASQPGTLKYVEQFF. Here the CDR3 DNA reads TGTGCCAGCCAGCCTGGGACTTTGAAATACGTTGAGCAGTTCTTC. The chain is built from TRBV28 and TRBJ2-1; TRBD2 might be the D (6 bases). Trimming removed 8 bases from V and 9 bases from J, with 23 bases in between. Germline values: CDR1 MDHEN, CDR2 SYDVKM. The CDR3 has 15 residues.